The 24 T cell receptor beta chains below come from one sample, sequenced in a study of T-cell memory formation after mild COVID-19. MiXCR, run by TCRdb on the 5' RACE reads, gives a single entry per CDR3 protein. The sample yields 250,000 to 350,000 distinct CDR3 sequences, roughly 15% seen once. The sample taken for sequencing was PBMCs or a T cell subset sorted from them (not recorded which). The receptors were gathered from a man aged 18 to 30 who had mild COVID-19 (a few samples of this study predate the infection). Cell type and time point are not known.

The chain has TRBV30 and TRBJ1-2, with a tentative D call TRBD1 (6 bases). In germline, CDR1 is GTSNPN, CDR2 SVGIG (reference sequence). This CDR3 has 13 amino acids. The V end was cut by 0 bases, the J end by 4 bases, with 9 bases between. Here the CDR3 reads CAWSVQGGYGYTF. The CDR3 region has the DNA TGTGCCTGGAGTGTACAGGGAGGCTATGGCTACACCTTC.

The rearrangement uses TRBV6-5 and TRBJ2-4, with 7 bases fitting TRBD2. There are 15 residues in the CDR3. With 5 bases clipped from V and 0 bases from J, the junction kept 4 bases outside the gene matches. Germline CDR1 and CDR2: MNHEY and SVGAGI. CDR3 in DNA: TGTGCCAGCAGTGTCCGCGGGGGAGCCAAAAACATTCAGTACTTC. Its protein product is CASSVRGGAKNIQYF.

This clonotype was found a few times. V and J are TRBV5-1 and TRBJ2-1, with TRBD1 as a possible D gene (6 bases). The CDR3 is 15 residues long. V lost 2 bases to trimming and J lost 4 bases, with 13 bases between them. Germline V gives CDR1 SGHRS, CDR2 YFSETQ. The CDR3 spells CASSFGQGPYNEQFF. In nucleotides, the CDR3 is TGCGCCAGCAGCTTTGGGCAGGGGCCTTACAATGAGCAGTTCTTC.

This clonotype was seen only a few times. This chain connects TRBV2 to TRBJ2-7; TRBD2 matches 10 bases. The CDR3 has 14 amino acids. Trimming removed 8 bases from V and 0 bases from J; junction bases left unmatched: 4. Germline V gene sequence: CDR1 SNHLY, CDR2 FYNNEI. In DNA, the CDR3 is TGTGCCAGCCTAGCGGGGGTTGTCTCCTACGAGCAGTACTTC. This encodes CASLAGVVSYEQYF.

The CDR3 protein is CASSQDSVLIYEQYF. In nucleotides, the CDR3 is TGCGCCAGCAGCCAAGATTCTGTACTAATCTACGAGCAGTACTTC. The chain has TRBV4-1 and TRBJ2-7; D uncertain. The CDR3 runs 15 residues. The germline V and J ends were trimmed by 0 bases and 3 bases, with 12 bases remaining between them. CDR1 and CDR2 (germline): MGHRA, YSYEKL.

This clonotype was counted a few times. The genes are TRBV4-3 and TRBJ1-2; D ambiguous. The CDR3 is 15 amino acids. Germline assignment: CDR1 LGHNA and CDR2 YSLEER. V gave up 1 base and J gave up 1 base, with 10 bases separating them. CDR3 in DNA: TGCGCCAGCAGCCAAGGGCCTCCAAATAACTATGGCTACACCTTC. Its protein is CASSQGPPNNYGYTF.

The sample holds a few counts of this clonotype. V usage is TRBV11-2 and J usage is TRBJ2-3, with D perhaps TRBD1 (6 bases). From germline, CDR1 is SGHAT and CDR2 FQNNGV. This CDR3 has 17 residues. The V and J ends lost 1 base and 0 bases respectively, with 14 bases between them. CDR3 residues: CASSLVTGFGSTDTQYF. CDR3 coding DNA: TGTGCCAGCAGCTTAGTAACAGGGTTCGGGAGCACAGATACGCAGTATTTT.

The V and J genes are TRBV6-1 and TRBJ2-2; weak D call: TRBD1 (5 bases). The V gene's germline CDR1 is MNHNS and CDR2 SASEGT. The CDR3 sequence is 14 residues long. With 3 bases removed from V and 7 bases from J, the gap between germline ends came to 12 bases. This CDR3 is CASSESRASGELFF. The CDR3 DNA follows: TGTGCCAGCAGTGAGAGCAGGGCCAGCGGGGAGCTGTTTTTT.

The rearrangement links TRBV6-6 to TRBJ2-7, with D possibly TRBD1 on 5 matching bases. The CDR3 is 13 residues long. Germline CDR1 reads MNHNY; CDR2 reads SVGAGI (reference sequence). Trimming shortened V by 6 bases and J by 2 bases, and 11 bases separated the two germline ends. The CDR3 is CASSRYRTYEQYV. The CDR3 coding sequence is TGTGCCAGCAGCCGCTACAGGACCTACGAGCAGTACGTC.

The chain carries TRBV5-1 and TRBJ1-5, with D tentatively TRBD1 (5 bases). The CDR3 contains 14 residues. CDR1 is SGHRS, CDR2 YFSETQ, per germline. Trimming took 4 bases from V and 3 from J, leaving 11 bases between them. This chain's CDR3 is CASSPGTYNQPQHF. CDR3 nucleotides: TGCGCCAGCAGCCCCGGGACCTACAATCAGCCCCAGCATTTT.

This rearrangement joins TRBV7-2 to TRBJ2-3; no clear D. The CDR3 contains 16 residues. CDR1 is SGHTA and CDR2 is FQGNSA in the germline V gene. The V gene lost 0 bases and the J gene lost 3 bases, with 13 bases spanning the gap. The CDR3 DNA follows: TGTGCCAGCAGCTTAGCGCTCCGGGTGGGGACAGATACGCAGTATTTT. Amino acids: CASSLALRVGTDTQYF.

This clonotype was detected only a few times. The gene calls are TRBV12-3 or TRBV12-4 and TRBJ1-2; possible D gene TRBD1, 5 bases. This CDR3 is 13 amino acids long. With 4 bases removed from V and 6 bases from J, the gap between germline ends came to 12 bases. CDR3 sequence (DNA): TGTGCCAGCAGTTGGAGGGACTCGCATGGCTACACCTTC. This sequence encodes CASSWRDSHGYTF.

The chain carries TRBV11-2 and TRBJ2-7; 9 nucleotides agree with TRBD1. This CDR3 spans 16 amino acids. Germline V gene lookup returns CDR1 SGHAT and CDR2 FQNNGV. Trimming at V came to 1 base and at J to 1 base, leaving 5 bases not matched to a gene. CDR3 sequence reads: CASSLGGQGESYEQYF. CDR3 bases: TGTGCCAGCAGCTTAGGGGGACAGGGTGAGTCCTACGAGCAGTACTTC.

This clonotype appeared a few times. The genes are TRBV10-3 and TRBJ1-2; no clear D gene. Looked up from germline, CDR1 is ENHRY and CDR2 is SYGVKD. V was clipped by 4 bases and J by 7 bases, with 10 bases between them. This CDR3 is built from 12 residues. CDR3 sequence (DNA): TGTGCCATCAGTGCCTCGGAGAGTGGCTACACCTTC. Its protein is CAISASESGYTF.

In this sample, this clonotype turned up a few times. The gene calls are TRBV3-1 and TRBJ2-5; 7 bases are a match to TRBD2. The ends lost 5 bases at V and 0 bases at J; junction bases unmatched: 9. Germline CDR1 and CDR2: LGHDT and YNNKEL (reference sequence). The CDR3 sequence is 16 residues long. Here the CDR3 DNA reads TGTGCCAGCAGCTCCCGACTAGCCGACTACCAAGAGACCCAGTACTTC. It specifies CASSSRLADYQETQYF.

The CDR3 DNA reads as TGCGCCAGCAGTGCCGCGGGGGCGGATGAAAAACTGTTTTTT. Translated, it gives CASSAAGADEKLFF. The chain has TRBV10-1 and TRBJ1-4, with D perhaps TRBD1 (6 bases). This CDR3 region has 14 residues. With 4 bases removed from V and 6 bases from J, the gap between germline ends came to 12 bases. CDR1 is WNHNN and CDR2 is SYGVQD in the germline V gene (reference sequence).

This rearrangement joins TRBV5-8 to TRBJ1-3; D uncertain. V lost 2 bases and J 2 bases, leaving 8 bases between the germline ends. Germline assignment: CDR1 SGHTS and CDR2 YDEGEE. CDR3 length: 14 amino acids. CDR3 nucleotide sequence: TGTGCCAGCAGCTTCGAGTTCCCTGGAAACACCATATATTTT. Its protein is CASSFEFPGNTIYF.

J is TRBJ1-1 and V is TRBV7-9; 8 bases are a match to TRBD1. From germline, CDR1 is SEHNR and CDR2 FQNEAQ (reference sequence). The V gene end was trimmed by 5 bases and the J gene end by 6 bases; junction bases not matched to a gene: 8. This CDR3 spans 14 amino acids. The chain's CDR3 is CASSKDRGIAEAFF. The CDR3 bases are TGTGCCAGCAGCAAAGACAGGGGAATCGCTGAAGCTTTCTTT.

The chain employs TRBV15 and TRBJ1-1, with D possibly TRBD1 on 6 matching bases. V was pared by 1 base and J by 1 base, with 16 bases between. This CDR3 comprises 17 residues. CDR1 is LNHNV, CDR2 YYDKDF, per germline (reference sequence). CDR3 coding DNA: TGTGCCACCAGCAGAGTGGGGCGACAGGACCCGAACACTGAAGCTTTCTTT. Protein sequence: CATSRVGRQDPNTEAFF.

The V call is TRBV2, the J call TRBJ2-3, with a tentative D call TRBD2 (7 bases). Trimming took off 6 bases at V and 4 bases at J, with 20 bases between the two ends. The length of the CDR3 is 16 residues. Per the germline V gene, CDR1 is SNHLY and CDR2 is FYNNEI. CDR3 sequence: CASRPFTGGPADTQYF. CDR3 nucleotide sequence: TGTGCCAGCAGACCCTTTACGGGGGGCCCCGCAGATACGCAGTATTTT. The entire variable domain, with the rest obtained from reference TRBV2 and TRBJ2-3, is as follows: EPEVTQTPSHQVTQMGQEVILRCVPISNHLYFYWYRQILGQKVEFLVSFYNNEISEKSEIFDDQFSVERPDGSNFTLKIRSTKLEDSAMYFCASRPFTGGPADTQYFGPGTRLTVL.

The chain joins TRBV20-1 to TRBJ1-6; D is perhaps TRBD1 (6 bases). Germline V gives CDR1 DFQATT, CDR2 SNEGSKA (reference sequence). V lost 6 bases to trimming and J lost 2 bases, with 11 bases between them. This CDR3 is built from 14 residues. The CDR3 bases are TGCAGTGCAGTATCAGGGGCCTATAATTCACCCCTCCACTTT. It yields the protein CSAVSGAYNSPLHF.

This clonotype was counted only a few times. The chain uses TRBV7-2 and TRBJ2-3; D not resolved. This CDR3 has 13 amino acids. The ends were cut back, 5 bases at V and 1 base at J, with 7 bases in the middle. CDR1 and CDR2 (germline): SGHTA, FQGNSA. Written as DNA, the CDR3 is TGTGCCAGCAGCGGTGGGGGCACAGATACGCAGTATTTT. The encoded protein is CASSGGGTDTQYF. Together with reference TRBV7-2 and TRBJ2-3, the CDR3 gives the full variable domain: GAGVSQSPSNKVTEKGKDVELRCDPISGHTALYWYRQSLGQGLEFLIYFQGNSAPDKSGLPSDRFSAERTGGSVSTLTIQRTQQEDSAVYLCASSGGGTDTQYFGPGTRLTVL.

The rearrangement links TRBV7-2 to TRBJ2-7; D is possibly TRBD2 (7 bases). CDR3 length: 14 residues. V lost 5 bases to trimming and J lost 6 bases, with 17 bases between them. The V gene's germline CDR1 is SGHTA and CDR2 FQGNSA. The CDR3, as DNA: TGTGCCAGCAGCGCCTGGGGGGGCAGGGTCGAGCAGTACTTC. Translation gives CASSAWGGRVEQYF.

In this sample, this clonotype turned up a few times. The J gene is TRBJ2-3, the V gene TRBV29-1; TRBD1 aligns across 7 bases. The CDR3 contains 14 residues. Germline CDR1 reads SQVTM; CDR2 reads ANQGSEA. The trim removed 3 bases at V and 4 bases at J, leaving 7 bases unmatched. The CDR3 DNA reads as TGCAGCGTTGATGAGGGGGCTGGGGCAGATACGCAGTATTTT. It yields the protein CSVDEGAGADTQYF.